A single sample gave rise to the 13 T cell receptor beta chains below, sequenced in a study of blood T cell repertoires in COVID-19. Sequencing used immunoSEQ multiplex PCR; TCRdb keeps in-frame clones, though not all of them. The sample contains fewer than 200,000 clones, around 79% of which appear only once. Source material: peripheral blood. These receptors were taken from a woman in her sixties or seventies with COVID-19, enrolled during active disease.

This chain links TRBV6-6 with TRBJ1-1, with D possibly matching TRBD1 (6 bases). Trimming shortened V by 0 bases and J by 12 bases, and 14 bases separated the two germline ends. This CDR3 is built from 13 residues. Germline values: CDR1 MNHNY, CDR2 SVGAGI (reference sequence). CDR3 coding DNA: TGTGCCAGCAGTTACTCGACAGGACGAGGGACTTTCTTT. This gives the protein CASSYSTGRGTFF.

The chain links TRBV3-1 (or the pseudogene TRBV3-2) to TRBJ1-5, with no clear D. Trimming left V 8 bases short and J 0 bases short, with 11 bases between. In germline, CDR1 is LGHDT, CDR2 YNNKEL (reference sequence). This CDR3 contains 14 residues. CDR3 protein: CASVRPRSNQPQHF. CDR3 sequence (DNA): TGTGCCAGCGTGAGGCCCCGTAGCAATCAGCCCCAGCATTTT.

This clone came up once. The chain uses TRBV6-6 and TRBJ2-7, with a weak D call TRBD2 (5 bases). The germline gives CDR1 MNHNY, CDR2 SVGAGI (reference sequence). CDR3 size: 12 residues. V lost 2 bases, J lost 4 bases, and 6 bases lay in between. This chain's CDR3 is CASSYTGYEQYV. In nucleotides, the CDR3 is TGTGCCAGCAGTTACACGGGGTACGAGCAGTACGTC.

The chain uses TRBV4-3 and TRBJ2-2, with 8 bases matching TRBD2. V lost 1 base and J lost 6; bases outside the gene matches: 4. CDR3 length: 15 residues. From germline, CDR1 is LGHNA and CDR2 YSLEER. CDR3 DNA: TGCGCCAGCAGCCAAGCGGGGGGGAGTGCCGGGGAGCTGTTTTTT. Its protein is CASSQAGGSAGELFF.

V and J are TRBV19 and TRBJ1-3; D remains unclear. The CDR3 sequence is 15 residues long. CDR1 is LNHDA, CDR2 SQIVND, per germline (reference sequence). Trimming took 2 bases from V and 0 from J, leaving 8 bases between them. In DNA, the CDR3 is TGTGCCAGTAGTATACTAACCGTCTCTGGAAACACCATATATTTT. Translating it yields CASSILTVSGNTIYF.

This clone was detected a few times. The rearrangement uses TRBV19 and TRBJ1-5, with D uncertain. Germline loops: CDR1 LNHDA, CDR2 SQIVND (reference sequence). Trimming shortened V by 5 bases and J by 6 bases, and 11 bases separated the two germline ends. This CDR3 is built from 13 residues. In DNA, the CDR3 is TGTGCCAGTAGTGTGGAGGAGGGTCAGCCCCAGCATTTT. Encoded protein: CASSVEEGQPQHF.

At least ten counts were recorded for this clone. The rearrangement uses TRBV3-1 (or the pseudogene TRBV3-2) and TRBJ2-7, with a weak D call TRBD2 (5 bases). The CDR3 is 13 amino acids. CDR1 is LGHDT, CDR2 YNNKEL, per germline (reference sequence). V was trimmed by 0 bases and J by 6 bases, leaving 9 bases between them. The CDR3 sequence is CASSQDLRAEQYV. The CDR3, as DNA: TGTGCCAGCAGCCAAGATCTGAGGGCCGAGCAGTACGTC.

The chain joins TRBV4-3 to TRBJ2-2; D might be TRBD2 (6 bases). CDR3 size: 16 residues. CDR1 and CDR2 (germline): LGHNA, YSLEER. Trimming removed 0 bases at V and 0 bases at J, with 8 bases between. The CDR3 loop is CASSQEWRANTGELFF. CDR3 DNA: TGCGCCAGCAGCCAAGAATGGAGGGCGAACACCGGGGAGCTGTTTTTT.

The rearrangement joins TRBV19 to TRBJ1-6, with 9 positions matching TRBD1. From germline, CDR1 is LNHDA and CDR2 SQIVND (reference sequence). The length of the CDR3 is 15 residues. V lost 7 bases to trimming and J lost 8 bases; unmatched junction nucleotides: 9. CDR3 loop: CASTPGQGSYSPLHF. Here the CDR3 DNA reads TGTGCCAGTACACCGGGACAGGGTTCTTATTCACCCCTCCACTTT.

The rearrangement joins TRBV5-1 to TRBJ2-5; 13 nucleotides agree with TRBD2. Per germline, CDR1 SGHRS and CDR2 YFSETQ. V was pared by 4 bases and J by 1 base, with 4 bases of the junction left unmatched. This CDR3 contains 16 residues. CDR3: CASSVGLAGIQETQYF. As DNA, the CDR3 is TGCGCCAGCAGCGTGGGACTAGCGGGAATCCAAGAGACCCAGTACTTC.

CDR3 sequence reads: CASRPGQGNSGANVLTF. The DNA of the CDR3 is TGTGCCAGCAGGCCGGGACAGGGGAACTCTGGGGCCAACGTCCTGACTTTC. The chain recombines TRBV2 with TRBJ2-6; 10 bases agree with TRBD1. V lost 6 bases and J lost 0; bases outside the gene matches: 5. The CDR3 is 17 residues long. Per germline, CDR1 SNHLY and CDR2 FYNNEI.

CDR3: CASSAGLRANVLTF. CDR3 nucleotides: TGTGCCAGCTCCGCGGGACTACGAGCCAACGTCCTGACTTTC. This rearrangement joins TRBV18 to TRBJ2-6, with TRBD2 identical over 7 bases. This CDR3 spans 14 amino acids. V was clipped by 6 bases and J by 7 bases; unmatched bases: 6. Germline lookup yields CDR1 KGHSH and CDR2 LQKENI.

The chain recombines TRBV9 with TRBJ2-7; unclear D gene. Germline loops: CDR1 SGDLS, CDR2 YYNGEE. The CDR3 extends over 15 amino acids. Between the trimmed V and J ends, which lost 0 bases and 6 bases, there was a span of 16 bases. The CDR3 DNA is TGTGCCAGCAGCGTAGGTGACTCCATTCCCCGCGAGCAGTACTTC. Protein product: CASSVGDSIPREQYF.